The 10 T cell receptor beta chains below were found in one sample sequenced in a study of blood T cell repertoires in COVID-19. The assay was immunoSEQ multiplex PCR, and TCRdb's table has in-frame clones only and misses some. The sample lists 250,000 to 300,000 clones; roughly 91% were seen once. The sample consisted of PBMCs or T cells enriched from blood (not recorded which). Receptors originate from a woman in her fifties or sixties in a cohort exposed to, infected with or recovered from COVID-19 (not recorded which).

The chain links TRBV12-3 or TRBV12-4 to TRBJ1-5; D gene uncertain. V was clipped by 3 bases and J by 5 bases, with 8 bases between them. The CDR3 consists of 13 residues. This CDR3 is CASSLREDQPQHF. The CDR3 DNA is TGTGCCAGCAGTTTGAGGGAGGATCAGCCCCAGCATTTT.

This chain connects TRBV7-3 to TRBJ2-1; TRBD2 matches at 7 bases. This CDR3 is 14 amino acids long. Germline V gene sequence: CDR1 SGHTA, CDR2 FQGTGA. With 7 bases clipped from V and 8 bases from J, the junction kept 11 bases outside the gene matches. In nucleotides, the CDR3 is TGTGCCAGCAAGTCAGGGAGGGGTGCCCATGAGCAGTTCTTC. As protein: CASKSGRGAHEQFF.

This chain joins TRBV5-5 and TRBJ1-2; TRBD1 is a possible D gene (6 bases). The CDR3 spans 13 residues. Per germline, CDR1 SGHKS and CDR2 YYEKEE (reference sequence). The V end was cut by 6 bases, the J end by 8 bases, with 17 bases between. In DNA form, the CDR3 reads TGTGCCAGCAACCCCTTCGACAGGATGGGCTACACCTTC. As protein: CASNPFDRMGYTF.

This clone was picked up a small number of times. The rearrangement links TRBV28 to TRBJ2-7; D is undetermined. The V gene's germline CDR1 is MDHEN and CDR2 SYDVKM. The length of the CDR3 is 13 residues. The V gene lost 9 bases and the J gene lost 2 bases, with 14 bases spanning the gap. The CDR3, as DNA: TGTGCCAGATCTTCGGAGTATCCCTACGAGCAGTACTTC. The encoded protein is CARSSEYPYEQYF.

The rearrangement joins TRBV3-1 (or the pseudogene TRBV3-2) to TRBJ1-4; a weak D match, TRBD1 (6 bases). CDR3 length: 18 amino acids. Trimming removed 0 bases from V and 6 bases from J, with 20 bases in between. The germline V gene encodes CDR1 LGHDT and CDR2 YNNKEL (reference sequence). In nucleotides, the CDR3 is TGTGCCAGCAGCCAAGATCCTCCGGGGGGCGCGTGGGATGAAAAACTGTTTTTT. Amino acid sequence: CASSQDPPGGAWDEKLFF.

This clone has only one observation. This chain uses TRBV19 with TRBJ1-2; TRBD1 is a possible D gene (6 bases). Per the germline V gene, CDR1 is LNHDA and CDR2 is SQIVND (reference sequence). The germline V and J ends were trimmed by 4 bases and 0 bases, with 9 bases remaining between them. CDR3 length equals 14 residues. This chain's CDR3 is CASSTDSANYGYTF. Written as DNA, the CDR3 is TGTGCCAGTAGTACGGACAGCGCTAACTATGGCTACACCTTC.

V is TRBV7-9 and J is TRBJ2-3; TRBD2 might be the D (6 bases). V gave up 1 base and J gave up 0 bases, with 14 bases separating them. Looked up from germline, CDR1 is SEHNR and CDR2 is FQNEAQ (reference sequence). This CDR3 is built from 17 residues. CDR3 protein: CASSLGWASESTDTQYF. For the CDR3, the DNA is TGTGCCAGCAGCTTAGGGTGGGCTAGCGAAAGCACAGATACGCAGTATTTT.

This clone was counted a single time. The gene calls are TRBV5-4 and TRBJ2-2; D might be TRBD1 (5 bases). V was trimmed by 2 bases and J by 4 bases, leaving 6 bases between them. Germline CDR1 is SGHNT and CDR2 is YYREEE (reference sequence). CDR3 length equals 13 residues. The CDR3 here is CASSLTGTGELFF. CDR3 sequence (DNA): TGTGCCAGCAGCTTAACAGGCACCGGGGAGCTGTTTTTT.

This rearrangement joins TRBV7-9 to TRBJ2-1, with TRBD2 identical over 11 bases. The CDR3 is 17 amino acids. CDR1 SEHNR and CDR2 FQNEAQ come from the germline V gene (reference sequence). With V trimmed by 1 base and J by 0 bases, 2 bases remained unmatched. The CDR3, as DNA: TGTGCCAGCAGCTTAGTGGGACTAGCGGCCTCCTACAATGAGCAGTTCTTC. Its translation is CASSLVGLAASYNEQFF.

This clone occurred a few times. The gene calls are TRBV9 and TRBJ1-1, with TRBD1 identical over 8 bases. With 4 bases clipped from V and 1 base from J, the junction kept 9 bases outside the gene matches. The length of the CDR3 is 16 residues. Germline V gene data show CDR1 as SGDLS and CDR2 as YYNGEE. This chain's CDR3 is CASSPWTGSTNTEAFF. The CDR3 DNA sequence: TGTGCCAGCAGCCCATGGACAGGGAGTACGAACACTGAAGCTTTCTTT.